A selection of T cell receptor beta chains follows, all from one sample in a study of breast tumors, draining lymph nodes, adjacent tissues. One entry per CDR3 protein, called by TCRdb with MiXCR from the multiplex PCR reads. Of around 250,000 distinct CDR3 sequences in the sample, less than 45% were seen once. Material: axillary lymph node tissue. The receptor source for this set is a female donor with breast cancer. Some clones in this sample may be carry-over from other donors' samples. Both conserved end residues are part of each CDR3. D genes are given only for firm matches. Clone size is given for some rows only: seen once, a few or many times, or a class if the clone is expanded.

CASRGGGQETQYF	TGTGCCAGTAGGGGAGGGGGCCAAGAGACCCAGTACTTC	many	TRBV19	TRBJ2-5	.
CASSQVAGAGDTQYF	TGCGCCAGCAGCCAAGTAGCGGGAGCAGGCGATACGCAGTATTTT	medium-sized	TRBV4-1	TRBJ2-3	TRBD2
CASSSPGPARHADTQYF	TGTGCCAGCAGCTCACCGGGACCAGCTCGACACGCAGATACGCAGTATTTT	many	TRBV5-8	TRBJ2-3	.
CASSHGGPRREQYF	TGTGCCAGCAGTCACGGGGGCCCCCGGCGGGAGCAGTACTTC	few	TRBV6-6	TRBJ2-7	.
CASSSGQALETF	TGTGCCAGCAGTTCCGGACAGGCCCTTGAAACCTTC	many	TRBV5-4	TRBJ1-2	TRBD1
CASSFTGYQGTQYF	TGCGCCAGCAGTTTTACAGGGTACCAAGGGACCCAGTACTTC	few	TRBV5-1	TRBJ2-5	.
CASSQVGGRADNEQFF	TGTGCCAGCAGCCAAGTAGGTGGGAGGGCAGACAATGAGCAGTTCTTC	few	TRBV3-1	TRBJ2-1	TRBD2
CASSLGSPGQPQHF	TGCGCCAGCAGCTTAGGAAGTCCCGGGCAGCCCCAGCATTTT	many	TRBV5-1	TRBJ1-5	.
CASSAGQGGTGELFF	TGTGCCAGCAGCGCGGGACAGGGAGGCACCGGGGAGCTGTTTTTT	many	TRBV2	TRBJ2-2	TRBD1
CASSFRTADF	TGTGCCAGCAGCTTCAGGACAGCGGATTTT	.	TRBV11-2	TRBJ2-3	.
CASSYDPGGSYEQYF	TGTGCCAGTAGTTATGACCCCGGAGGGTCCTACGAGCAGTACTTC	many	TRBV19	TRBJ2-7	.
CASSTGLAGGFYNEQFF	TGTGCCAGCAGCACGGGACTAGCGGGGGGGTTCTACAATGAGCAGTTCTTC	few	TRBV7-9	TRBJ2-1	TRBD2
CASSIGGAGSPLHF	TGTGCCAGCAGCATCGGTGGGGCCGGTTCACCCCTCCACTTT	many	TRBV11-3	TRBJ1-6	.
CASSLLGQGAHGYTF	TGCGCCAGCAGCTTGTTAGGACAGGGGGCGCATGGCTACACCTTC	.	TRBV5-1	TRBJ1-2	TRBD1
CSARGLAGGRTDTQYF	TGCAGTGCTAGAGGCCTAGCGGGAGGTCGCACAGATACGCAGTATTTT	many	TRBV20-1	TRBJ2-3	TRBD2
CASSTPKGETQHF	TGTGCCAGTAGCACCCCTAAGGGGGAGACCCAGCATTTT	few	TRBV19	TRBJ1-5	.
CASSLSIGGEYEQYF	TGTGCCAGCAGCTTGAGTATAGGGGGCGAATACGAGCAGTACTTC	.	TRBV5-4	TRBJ2-7	TRBD1
CSANLGQGGTSPLHF	TGCAGTGCTAATCTCGGACAGGGAGGTACTTCGCCCCTCCACTTT	many	TRBV20-1	TRBJ1-6	TRBD1
CASSRGEGFGYTF	TGTGCCAGCAGCCGCGGTGAGGGCTTTGGCTACACCTTC	.	TRBV7-9	TRBJ1-2	.
CASSHSPGVGDTQYF	TGTGCCAGCAGTCACTCCCCAGGGGTTGGCGATACGCAGTATTTT	.	TRBV6-5	TRBJ2-3	.
CASSNSGSRGGETQYF	TGTGCCAGTAGCAATAGCGGGAGTCGAGGGGGAGAGACCCAGTACTTC	many	TRBV19	TRBJ2-5	TRBD2
CASSLRDIRGNQPQHF	TGTGCCAGTAGTCTCCGGGACATACGTGGCAATCAGCCCCAGCATTTT	.	TRBV19	TRBJ1-5	.
CSAGSGTAGNTPLHF	TGCAGTGCTGGATCCGGGACGGCCGGGAATACACCCCTCCACTTT	many	TRBV20-1	TRBJ1-6	.
CAWSLGTSSYEQYF	TGTGCCTGGAGTTTGGGTACCAGCTCCTACGAGCAGTACTTC	.	TRBV30	TRBJ2-7	.
CSASRQGYEQYF	TGCAGTGCTAGCCGACAGGGCTACGAGCAGTACTTC	many	TRBV20-1	TRBJ2-7	TRBD1
CASRRAGTGWSGANVLTF	TGTGCCAGCAGAAGAGCCGGGACAGGGTGGTCCGGGGCCAACGTCCTGACTTTC	few	TRBV25-1	TRBJ2-6	TRBD1
CASSLVMDRGTYGHTF	TGTGCCAGCAGCTTAGTGATGGACAGGGGGACCTATGGCCACACCTTC	.	TRBV7-8	TRBJ1-2	TRBD1
CASGLGTDYEQYF	TGTGCTAGTGGGCTCGGGACAGACTACGAGCAGTACTTC	many	TRBV12-5	TRBJ2-7	TRBD1
CASSSLQGNEQYF	TGTGCCAGCAGCTCCCTACAGGGTAACGAGCAGTACTTC	many	TRBV12-3/TRBV12-4	TRBJ2-7	.
CASSPITGADGYTF	TGTGCCAGCAGCCCAATTACAGGGGCAGATGGCTACACCTTC	.	TRBV5-6	TRBJ1-2	TRBD1
CASSYEGRGGNEKLFF	TGTGCCAGCAGCTATGAGGGCAGGGGCGGTAATGAAAAACTGTTTTTT	.	TRBV7-9	TRBJ1-4	.
CASSSTGVGNSPLHF	TGTGCCAGTAGCTCGACAGGGGTAGGGAATTCACCCCTCCACTTT	many	TRBV19	TRBJ1-6	TRBD1
CATGVGGGYNEQFF	TGTGCCACCGGTGTTGGAGGGGGATACAATGAGCAGTTCTTC	.	TRBV24-1	TRBJ2-1	.